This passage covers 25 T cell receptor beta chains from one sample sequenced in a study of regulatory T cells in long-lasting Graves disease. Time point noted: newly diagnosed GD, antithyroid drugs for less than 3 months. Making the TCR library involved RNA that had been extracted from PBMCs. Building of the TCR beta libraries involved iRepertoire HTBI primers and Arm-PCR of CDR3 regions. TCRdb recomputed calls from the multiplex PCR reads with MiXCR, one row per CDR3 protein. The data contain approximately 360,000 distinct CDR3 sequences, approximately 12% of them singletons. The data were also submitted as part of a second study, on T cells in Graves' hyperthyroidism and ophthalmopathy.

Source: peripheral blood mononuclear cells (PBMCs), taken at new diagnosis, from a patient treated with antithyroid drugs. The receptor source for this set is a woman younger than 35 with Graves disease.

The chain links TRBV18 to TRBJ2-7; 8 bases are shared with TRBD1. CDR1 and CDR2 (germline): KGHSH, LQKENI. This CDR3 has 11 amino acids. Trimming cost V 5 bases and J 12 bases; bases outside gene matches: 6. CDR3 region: CASSDRGSLYF. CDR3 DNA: TGTGCCAGCTCAGACAGGGGTTCGCTGTACTTC.

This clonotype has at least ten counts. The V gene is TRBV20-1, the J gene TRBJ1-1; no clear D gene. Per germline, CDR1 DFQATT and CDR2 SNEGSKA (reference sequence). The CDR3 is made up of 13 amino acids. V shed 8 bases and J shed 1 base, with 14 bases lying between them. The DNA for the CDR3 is TGCAGTCCTTTCTCCGACAAGAACACTGAAGCTTTCTTT. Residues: CSPFSDKNTEAFF.

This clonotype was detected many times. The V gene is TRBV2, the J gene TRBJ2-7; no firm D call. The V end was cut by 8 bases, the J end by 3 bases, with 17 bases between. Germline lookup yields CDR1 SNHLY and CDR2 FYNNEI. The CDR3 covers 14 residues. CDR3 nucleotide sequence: TGTGCCAGCCGGGTCGTGGGCGGAAGCTACGAGCAGTACTTC. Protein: CASRVVGGSYEQYF.

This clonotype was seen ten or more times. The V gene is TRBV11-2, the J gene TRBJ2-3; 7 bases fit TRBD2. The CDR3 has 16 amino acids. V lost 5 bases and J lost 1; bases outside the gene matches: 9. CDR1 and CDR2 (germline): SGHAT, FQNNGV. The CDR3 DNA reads TGTGCCAGCAGCAGGCGGGGGTCTGAGCGCACAGATACGCAGTATTTT. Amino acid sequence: CASSRRGSERTDTQYF.

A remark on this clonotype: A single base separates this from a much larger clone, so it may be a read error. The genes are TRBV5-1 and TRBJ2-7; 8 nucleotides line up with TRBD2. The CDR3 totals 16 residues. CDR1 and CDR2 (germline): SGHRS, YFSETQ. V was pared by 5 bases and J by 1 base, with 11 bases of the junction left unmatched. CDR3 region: CASSQRGSGTSYEQYF. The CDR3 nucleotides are TGCGCCAGCAGTCAACGGGGTAGCGGGACGTCCTACGAGCAGTACTTC.

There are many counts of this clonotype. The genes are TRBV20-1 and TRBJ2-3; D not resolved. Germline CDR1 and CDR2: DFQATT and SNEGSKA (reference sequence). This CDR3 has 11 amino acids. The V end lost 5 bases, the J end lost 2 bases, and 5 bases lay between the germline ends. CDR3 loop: CSAGFTDTQYF. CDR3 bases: TGCAGTGCTGGATTCACAGATACGCAGTATTTT.

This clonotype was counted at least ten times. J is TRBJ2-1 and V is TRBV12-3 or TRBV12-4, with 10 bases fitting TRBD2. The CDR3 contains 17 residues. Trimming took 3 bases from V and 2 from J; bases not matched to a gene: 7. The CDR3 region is CASSFGLAGAPYNEQFF. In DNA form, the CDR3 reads TGTGCCAGCAGTTTTGGGCTAGCGGGAGCCCCCTACAATGAGCAGTTCTTC.

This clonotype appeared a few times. The CDR3 spells CASSQEGNTEAFF. The CDR3 region has the DNA TGTGCCAGCAGCCAAGAAGGGAACACTGAAGCTTTCTTT. The rearrangement uses TRBV3-1 and TRBJ1-1; D remains ambiguous. V lost 0 bases and J 1 base, leaving 3 bases between the germline ends. The CDR3 consists of 13 residues. CDR1 and CDR2 (germline): LGHDT, YNNKEL (reference sequence).

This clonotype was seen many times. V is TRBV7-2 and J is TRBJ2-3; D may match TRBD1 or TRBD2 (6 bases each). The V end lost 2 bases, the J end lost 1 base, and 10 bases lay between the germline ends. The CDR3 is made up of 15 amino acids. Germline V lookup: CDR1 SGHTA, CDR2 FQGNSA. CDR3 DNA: TGTGCCAGCAGCTTATATGGGGGGCGCACAGATACGCAGTATTTT. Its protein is CASSLYGGRTDTQYF.

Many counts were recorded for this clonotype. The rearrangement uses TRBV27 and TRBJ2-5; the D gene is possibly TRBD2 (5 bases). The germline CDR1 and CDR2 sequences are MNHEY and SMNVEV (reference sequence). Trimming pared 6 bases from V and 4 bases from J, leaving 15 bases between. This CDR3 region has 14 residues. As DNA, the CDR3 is TGTGCCAGCAGCCCTGGGAGAGTCCCAGAGACCCAGTACTTC. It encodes CASSPGRVPETQYF.

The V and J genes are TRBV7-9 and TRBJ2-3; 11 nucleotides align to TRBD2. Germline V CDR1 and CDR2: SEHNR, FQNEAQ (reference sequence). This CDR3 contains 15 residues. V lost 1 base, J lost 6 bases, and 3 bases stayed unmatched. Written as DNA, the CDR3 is TGTGCCAGCAGCTTAGTATCTAGCGGGGGGGATACGCAGTATTTT. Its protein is CASSLVSSGGDTQYF.

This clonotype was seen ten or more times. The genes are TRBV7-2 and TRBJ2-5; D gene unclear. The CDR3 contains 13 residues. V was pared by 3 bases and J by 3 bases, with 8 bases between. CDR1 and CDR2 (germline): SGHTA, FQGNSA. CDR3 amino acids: CASSFSVKETQYF. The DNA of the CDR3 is TGTGCCAGCAGCTTTTCGGTAAAAGAGACCCAGTACTTC.

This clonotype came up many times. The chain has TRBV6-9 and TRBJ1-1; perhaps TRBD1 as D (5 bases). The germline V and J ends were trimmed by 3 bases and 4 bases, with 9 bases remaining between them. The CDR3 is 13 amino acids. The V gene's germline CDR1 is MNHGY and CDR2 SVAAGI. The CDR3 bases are TGTGCCAGCAGTTACGGACAAGGCACTGAAGCTTTCTTT. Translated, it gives CASSYGQGTEAFF.

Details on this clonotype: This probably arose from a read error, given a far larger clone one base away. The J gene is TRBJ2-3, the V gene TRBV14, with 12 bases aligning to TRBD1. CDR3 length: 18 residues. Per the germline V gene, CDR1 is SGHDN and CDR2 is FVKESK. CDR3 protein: CASSPRGTGGFLPDTRYF. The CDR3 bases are TGTGCCAGCAGCCCCAGAGGGACAGGGGGCTTCTTACCAGATACGCGGTATTTT.

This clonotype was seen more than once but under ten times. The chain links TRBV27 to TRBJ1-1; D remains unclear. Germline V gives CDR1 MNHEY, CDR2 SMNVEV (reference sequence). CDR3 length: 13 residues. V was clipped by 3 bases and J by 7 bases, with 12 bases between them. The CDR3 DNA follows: TGTGCCAGCAGTTTGTCGACGGGATATGAAGCTTTCTTT. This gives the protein CASSLSTGYEAFF.

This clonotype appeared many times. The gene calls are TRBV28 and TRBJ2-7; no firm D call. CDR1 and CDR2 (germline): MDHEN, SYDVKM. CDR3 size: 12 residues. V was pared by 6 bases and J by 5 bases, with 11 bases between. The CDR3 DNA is TGTGCCAGCAGCTCCGGGTGGAACGAGCAGTACTTC. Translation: CASSSGWNEQYF.

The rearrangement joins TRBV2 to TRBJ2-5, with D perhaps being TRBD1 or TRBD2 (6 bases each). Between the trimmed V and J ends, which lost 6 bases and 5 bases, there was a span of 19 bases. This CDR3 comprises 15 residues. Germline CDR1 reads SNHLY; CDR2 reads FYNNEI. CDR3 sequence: CASSPPVAGGETQYF. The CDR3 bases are TGTGCCAGCAGCCCCCCCGTAGCCGGGGGCGAGACCCAGTACTTC.

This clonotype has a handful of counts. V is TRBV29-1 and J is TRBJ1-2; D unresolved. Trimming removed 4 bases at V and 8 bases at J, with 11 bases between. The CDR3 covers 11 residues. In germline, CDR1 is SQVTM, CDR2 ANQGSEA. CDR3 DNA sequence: TGCAGCGTTGTAGAGACCAAAGGCTACACCTTC. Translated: CSVVETKGYTF.

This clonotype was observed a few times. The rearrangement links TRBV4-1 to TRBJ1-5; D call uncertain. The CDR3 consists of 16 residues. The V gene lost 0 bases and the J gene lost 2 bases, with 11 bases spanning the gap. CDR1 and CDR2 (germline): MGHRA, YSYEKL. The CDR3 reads CASSQEEPSGNQPQHF. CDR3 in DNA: TGCGCCAGCAGCCAAGAAGAGCCCTCGGGCAATCAGCCCCAGCATTTT.

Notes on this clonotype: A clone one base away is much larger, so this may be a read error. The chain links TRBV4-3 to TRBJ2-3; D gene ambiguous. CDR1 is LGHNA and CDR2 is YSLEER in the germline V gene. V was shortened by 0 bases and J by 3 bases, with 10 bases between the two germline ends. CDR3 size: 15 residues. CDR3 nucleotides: TGCGCCAGCAGCCAAGAACCACATGGAACAGATACGCAGTATTTT. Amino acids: CASSQEPHGTDTQYF.

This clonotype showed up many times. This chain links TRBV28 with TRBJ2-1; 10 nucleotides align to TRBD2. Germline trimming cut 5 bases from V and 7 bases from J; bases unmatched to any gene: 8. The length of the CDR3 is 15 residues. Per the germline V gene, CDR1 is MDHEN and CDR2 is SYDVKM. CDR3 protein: CASSVSSGRRNEQFF. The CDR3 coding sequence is TGTGCCAGCAGTGTTTCTAGCGGGAGAAGAAATGAGCAGTTCTTC.

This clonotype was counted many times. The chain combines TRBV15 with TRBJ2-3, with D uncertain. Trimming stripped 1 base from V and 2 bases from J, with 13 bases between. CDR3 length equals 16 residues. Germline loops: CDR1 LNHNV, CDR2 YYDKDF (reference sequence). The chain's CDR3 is CATSRVGTTDTDTQYF. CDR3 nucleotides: TGTGCCACCAGCAGAGTTGGAACTACCGACACAGATACGCAGTATTTT.

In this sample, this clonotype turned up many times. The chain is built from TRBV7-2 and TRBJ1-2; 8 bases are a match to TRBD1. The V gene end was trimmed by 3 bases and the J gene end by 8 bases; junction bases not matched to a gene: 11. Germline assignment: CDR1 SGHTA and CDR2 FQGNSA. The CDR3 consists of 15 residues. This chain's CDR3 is CASSLIRGRDTGYTF. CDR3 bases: TGTGCCAGCAGCTTGATCAGGGGGCGCGATACGGGCTACACCTTC.

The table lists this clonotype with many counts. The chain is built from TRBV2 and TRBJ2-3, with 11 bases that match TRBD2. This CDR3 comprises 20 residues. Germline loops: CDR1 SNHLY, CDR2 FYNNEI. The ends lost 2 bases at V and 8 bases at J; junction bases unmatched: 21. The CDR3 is CASSENRQGVAGGRASTQYF. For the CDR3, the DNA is TGTGCCAGCAGTGAAAATCGCCAGGGTGTAGCGGGGGGGCGGGCCTCTACGCAGTATTTT. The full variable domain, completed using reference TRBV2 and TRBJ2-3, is EPEVTQTPSHQVTQMGQEVILRCVPISNHLYFYWYRQILGQKVEFLVSFYNNEISEKSEIFDDQFSVERPDGSNFTLKIRSTKLEDSAMYFCASSENRQGVAGGRASTQYFGPGTRLTVL.

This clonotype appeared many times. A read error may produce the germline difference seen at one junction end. In DNA, the CDR3 is TGTGCCAGCAGCTTGGGAGCGGGGGGGCATAATGAGCAGTTCTTC. Translated, it gives CASSLGAGGHNEQFF. The rearrangement joins TRBV5-1 to TRBJ2-1; 10 bases line up with TRBD2. This CDR3 contains 15 residues. Germline CDR1 is SGHRS and CDR2 is YFSETQ.